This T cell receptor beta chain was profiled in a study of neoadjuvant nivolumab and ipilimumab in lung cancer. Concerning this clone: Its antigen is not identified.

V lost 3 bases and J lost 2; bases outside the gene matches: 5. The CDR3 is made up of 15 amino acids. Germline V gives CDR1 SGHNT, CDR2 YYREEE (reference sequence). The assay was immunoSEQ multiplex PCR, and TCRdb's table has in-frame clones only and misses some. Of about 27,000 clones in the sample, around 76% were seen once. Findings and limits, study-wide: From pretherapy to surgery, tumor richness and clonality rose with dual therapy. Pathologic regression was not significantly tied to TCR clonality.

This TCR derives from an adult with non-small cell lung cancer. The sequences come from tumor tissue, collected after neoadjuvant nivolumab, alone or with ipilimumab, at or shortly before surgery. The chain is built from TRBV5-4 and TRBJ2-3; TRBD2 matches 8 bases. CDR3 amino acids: CASSSLAGYTDTQYF. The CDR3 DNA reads TGTGCCAGCAGCTCGCTAGCGGGTTACACAGATACGCAGTATTTT. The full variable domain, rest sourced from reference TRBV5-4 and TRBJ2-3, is ETGVTQSPTHLIKTRGQQVTLRCSSQSGHNTVSWYQQALGQGPQFIFQYYREEENGRGNFPPRFSGLQFPNYSSELNVNALELDDSALYLCASSSLAGYTDTQYFGPGTRLTVL.